This T cell receptor beta chain originates from a study of shared clonotypes between healthy human individuals. Trimming took 5 bases from V and 6 from J; bases not matched to a gene: 6. Germline V gene sequence: CDR1 MDHEN, CDR2 SYDVKM. The CDR3 consists of 14 residues. On this clone: Its antigen is still unknown.

Overall study results and limits: Researchers found naive subsets generally carried larger estimated richness than memory subsets. The study found approximately 5% of naive CD4 clonotypes shared across a few donors.

Original processing methods: ImmunoSEQ output lacked quality scores and full-length reads, limiting matched filtering. Clones were read by immunoSEQ multiplex PCR, and TCRdb kept only the in-frame ones, dropping some. V, J and clone size reflect that table, while D and trimming were determined from the DNA. The sample records some 2 million clones, about 95% being singletons. Positively selected for CCR7, the CD45RO-negative cells used as naive CD8 cells excluded terminally differentiated effector memory CD45RA+ cells. Nashville, Tennessee was home to all donors, who were Caucasian adults. This chain joins TRBV28 and TRBJ2-1; 8 nucleotides agree with TRBD2. This clonotype was obtained from a young man in good health. Sequenced sample: naive CD8+ T cells sorted from blood. CDR3 bases: TGTGCCAGCAGTCTAAGACTAGCGACCAATGAGCAGTTCTTC. It is translated as CASSLRLATNEQFF.